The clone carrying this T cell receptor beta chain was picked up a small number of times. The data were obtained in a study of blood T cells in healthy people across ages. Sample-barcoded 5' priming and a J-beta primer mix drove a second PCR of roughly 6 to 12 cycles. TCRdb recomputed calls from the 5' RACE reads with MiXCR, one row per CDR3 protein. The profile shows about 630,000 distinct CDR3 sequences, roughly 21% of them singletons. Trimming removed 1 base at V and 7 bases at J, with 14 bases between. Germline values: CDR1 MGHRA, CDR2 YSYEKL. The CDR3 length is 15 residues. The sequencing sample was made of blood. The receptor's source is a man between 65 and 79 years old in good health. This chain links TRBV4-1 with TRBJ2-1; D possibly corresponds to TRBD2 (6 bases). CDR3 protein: CASSQVLLARNEQFF. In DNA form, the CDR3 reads TGCGCCAGCAGCCAAGTTCTCCTAGCGAGAAATGAGCAGTTCTTC.